Presented here are 32 T cell receptor beta chains from one specimen sequenced in a study of T cell responses to AZD1222 COVID-19 vaccine (dated by TCRdb to the early 2020s). The time point label, read with the paper, signifies: baseline before first vaccination. Libraries were built with the immunoSEQ multiplex PCR assay. The immuneACCESS repertoire file appears here via TCRdb, limited to in-frame rearrangements. These files lack a portion of the clones; in checked studies, under half of the deficit traces to unresolved V genes, and the cause of the others is not known. The sample table records some 180,000 clones; about 87% of these occur just once. The leading ten clones occupy under 7.5% of the sample. Material: peripheral blood, obtained on day 0 of AZD1222 vaccination. The receptors here all came from an adult in good health.

The V call is TRBV5-1, the J call TRBJ2-2; D may be TRBD1 (5 bases). Germline V gene data show CDR1 as SGHRS and CDR2 as YFSETQ. V was pared by 4 bases and J by 3 bases, with 16 bases between. This CDR3 has 16 amino acids. The CDR3 region is CASSAGQGRDTGELFF. Here the CDR3 DNA reads TGCGCCAGCAGCGCCGGCCAGGGTCGTGACACCGGGGAGCTGTTTTTT.

The chain uses TRBV19 and TRBJ2-7, with TRBD2 as a possible D gene (5 bases). The CDR3 runs to 14 residues. CDR1 and CDR2 (germline): LNHDA, SQIVND (reference sequence). V shed 4 bases and J shed 5 bases, with 15 bases lying between them. As DNA, the CDR3 is TGTGCCAGTAGTAGTGGACTGGTAGGGAACGAGCAGTACTTC. Translated, it gives CASSSGLVGNEQYF.

The chain joins TRBV6-5 to TRBJ2-7; 8 nucleotides line up with TRBD2. Germline CDR1 and CDR2: MNHEY and SVGAGI. The CDR3 length is 15 residues. The ends lost 6 bases at V and 4 bases at J; junction bases unmatched: 11. The CDR3 coding sequence is TGTGCCAGCAGGGGTAATGGAGCGGGAGAGTACGAGCAGTACTTC. Its protein product is CASRGNGAGEYEQYF.

The J gene is TRBJ2-7, the V gene TRBV6-5, with 7 bases lining up with TRBD1. Trimming cost V 2 bases and J 3 bases; bases outside gene matches: 7. CDR3 size: 15 residues. Germline-derived CDR1 and CDR2 are MNHEY and SVGAGI. CDR3 amino acids: CASSYRQTGNYEQYF. In DNA form, the CDR3 reads TGTGCCAGCAGTTACCGCCAGACAGGGAACTACGAGCAGTACTTC.

This chain connects TRBV18 to TRBJ2-3, with 8 bases identical to TRBD2. V gave up 3 bases and J gave up 3 bases; unmatched junction bases: 5. The germline V gene has CDR1 KGHSH and CDR2 LQKENI. This CDR3 is 15 amino acids long. CDR3 residues: CASSPIAGMTDTQYF. The CDR3 DNA reads as TGTGCCAGCTCACCTATAGCGGGGATGACAGATACGCAGTATTTT. Full variable domain (outside the CDR3, taken from reference TRBV18 and TRBJ2-3): NAGVMQNPRHLVRRRGQEARLRCSPMKGHSHVYWYRQLPEEGLKFMVYLQKENIIDESGMPKERFSAEFPKEGPSILRIQQVVRGDSAAYFCASSPIAGMTDTQYFGPGTRLTVL.

CDR3 protein: CATSEGDRGLPTDTQYF. In nucleotides, the CDR3 is TGTGCCACCAGTGAGGGGGACAGGGGGTTACCCACAGATACGCAGTATTTT. The V call is TRBV24-1, the J call TRBJ2-3; 11 nucleotides align to TRBD1. Germline V gives CDR1 KGHDR, CDR2 SFDVKD. J gave up 2 bases and V 4 bases, and 7 bases lay outside the gene matches. The CDR3 has 17 amino acids.

The CDR3 protein is CSALNQSNEKLFF. The CDR3 nucleotides read TGCAGCGCCCTAAACCAGTCTAATGAAAAACTGTTTTTT. The chain couples TRBV29-1 to TRBJ1-4; unclear D gene. This CDR3 is 13 amino acids long. Germline CDR1 reads SQVTM; CDR2 reads ANQGSEA. Trimming stripped 7 bases from V and 3 bases from J, with 12 bases between.

The chain couples TRBV6-5 to TRBJ2-1; possible D gene TRBD2, 6 bases. V gave up 6 bases and J gave up 6 bases, with 12 bases separating them. The CDR3 length is 13 residues. The germline CDR1 and CDR2 sequences are MNHEY and SVGAGI. CDR3 amino acids: CASRVGLVNEQFF. CDR3 nucleotides: TGTGCCAGCAGGGTGGGACTTGTCAATGAGCAGTTCTTC.

V gene TRBV28 combines with J gene TRBJ2-2; 8 nucleotides match TRBD2. Germline CDR1 MDHEN, CDR2 SYDVKM. This CDR3 is built from 15 residues. The ends lost 4 bases at V and 6 bases at J; junction bases unmatched: 7. CDR3 region: CASSSAGGSAGELFF. CDR3 DNA: TGTGCCAGCAGTTCCGCGGGGGGAAGCGCCGGGGAGCTGTTTTTT.

The count of this clone is one. V and J are TRBV14 and TRBJ1-6; D remains ambiguous. Between the trimmed V and J ends, which lost 0 bases and 13 bases, there was a span of 13 bases. Germline CDR1 and CDR2: SGHDN and FVKESK. This CDR3 region has 14 residues. The CDR3 bases are TGTGCCAGCAGCCAAGACCGACTAAGATCGCCCCTCCACTTT. As protein: CASSQDRLRSPLHF.

This sequence joins TRBV23-1 and TRBJ2-3; weak D call: TRBD2 (5 bases). TRBV23-1 is placed among ORFs of uncertain function. The CDR3 runs 16 residues. Trimming removed 2 bases from V and 2 bases from J, with 14 bases in between. The DNA of the CDR3 is TGCGCCAGCAGTCAACGCCGGACTCACTACACAGATACGCAGTATTTT. Translating it yields CASSQRRTHYTDTQYF.

This sequence joins TRBV28 and TRBJ1-2; D might be TRBD1 (5 bases). Germline assignment: CDR1 MDHEN and CDR2 SYDVKM. V gave up 6 bases and J gave up 14 bases, with 19 bases separating them. This CDR3 comprises 12 residues. CDR3: CASSYPGTALTF. Here the CDR3 DNA reads TGTGCCAGCAGCTACCCTGGGACCGCGCTTACCTTC.

J is TRBJ2-1 and V is TRBV6-1; the match to TRBD2 covers 12 bases. From germline, CDR1 is MNHNS and CDR2 SASEGT. CDR3 length: 16 amino acids. J lost 6 bases, V lost 2 bases, and 5 bases had no gene match. The CDR3 region is CASSEIGLAGTNEQFF. DNA of the CDR3: TGTGCCAGCAGTGAAATCGGACTAGCGGGAACCAATGAGCAGTTCTTC.

The V gene is TRBV19, the J gene TRBJ1-1; 9 bases align to TRBD1. The V segment lost 2 bases and the J segment 5 bases; nucleotides outside the gene matches: 15. This CDR3 comprises 18 residues. Germline V gives CDR1 LNHDA, CDR2 SQIVND (reference sequence). The DNA of the CDR3 is TGTGCCAGTAGTATATTTCCCCTGGGACAGGGACACCGGACTGAAGCTTTCTTT. Protein product: CASSIFPLGQGHRTEAFF. Full variable domain (remainder filled in from reference TRBV19 and TRBJ1-1): DGGITQSPKYLFRKEGQNVTLSCEQNLNHDAMYWYRQDPGQGLRLIYYSQIVNDFQKGDIAEGYSVSREKKESFPLTVTSAQKNPTAFYLCASSIFPLGQGHRTEAFFGQGTRLTVV.

The rearrangement uses TRBV30 and TRBJ1-2; D is uncertain. The CDR3 contains 16 residues. Trimming shortened V by 2 bases and J by 1 base, and 17 bases separated the two germline ends. CDR1 is GTSNPN, CDR2 SVGIG, per germline (reference sequence). This CDR3 is CAWSPQPSAGNYGYTF. The DNA for the CDR3 is TGTGCCTGGAGTCCCCAACCGAGCGCCGGTAACTATGGCTACACCTTC. Filled out from reference TRBV30 and TRBJ1-2, the complete variable domain reads SQTIHQWPATLVQPVGSPLSLECTVEGTSNPNLYWYRQAAGRGLQLLFYSVGIGQISSEVPQNLSASRPQDRQFILSSKKLLLSDSGFYLCAWSPQPSAGNYGYTFGSGTRLTVV.

The chain has TRBV5-6 and TRBJ2-5; D possibly matches TRBD1 or TRBD2 (6 bases each). CDR3 length: 14 amino acids. Per germline, CDR1 SGHDT and CDR2 YYEEEE. With 0 bases removed from V and 5 bases from J, the gap between germline ends came to 11 bases. The CDR3 spells CASSLGGGRETQYF. The CDR3 DNA reads as TGTGCCAGCAGCTTGGGAGGGGGGCGTGAGACCCAGTACTTC.

The J gene is TRBJ1-1, the V gene TRBV15, with 8 bases identical to TRBD1. The germline gives CDR1 LNHNV, CDR2 YYDKDF (reference sequence). Trimming removed 0 bases from V and 2 bases from J; junction bases left unmatched: 5. The CDR3 has 16 amino acids. The CDR3 DNA reads as TGTGCCACCAGCAGAGATAGTCAGGGGGCAAACACTGAAGCTTTCTTT. Protein sequence: CATSRDSQGANTEAFF.

J is TRBJ1-2 and V is TRBV19; tentatively, D is TRBD1 (6 bases). The CDR3 is 16 amino acids. Trimming left V 4 bases short and J 8 bases short, with 23 bases between. The germline V gene has CDR1 LNHDA and CDR2 SQIVND (reference sequence). The CDR3 nucleotides are TGTGCCAGTAGTAATACGGCATTGGACGGAACAGGGGGCTACACCTTC. This gives the protein CASSNTALDGTGGYTF.

The rearrangement joins TRBV6-5 to TRBJ2-3; no definite D call. With 6 bases removed from V and 0 bases from J, the gap between germline ends came to 10 bases. The CDR3 is 14 residues long. From germline, CDR1 is MNHEY and CDR2 SVGAGI. This CDR3 is CASSRAVSTDTQYF. CDR3 DNA sequence: TGTGCCAGCAGCCGGGCCGTCAGCACAGATACGCAGTATTTT.

The count of this clone is one. Here the CDR3 DNA reads TGTGCTAGTGGTTTGGGTCTTATAGCGGGAGACAAAGCAGATACGCAGTATTTT. It encodes CASGLGLIAGDKADTQYF. The chain combines TRBV12-5 with TRBJ2-3, with TRBD2 identical over 9 bases. The CDR3 sequence is 18 residues long. In germline, CDR1 is LGHNT, CDR2 FRNRAP. The trim removed 1 base at V and 4 bases at J, leaving 12 bases unmatched. Based on the CDR3 plus reference TRBV12-5 and TRBJ2-3, the full variable domain is DARVTQTPRHKVTEMGQEVTMRCQPILGHNTVFWYRQTMMQGLELLAYFRNRAPLDDSGMPKDRFSAEMPDATLATLKIQPSEPRDSAVYFCASGLGLIAGDKADTQYFGPGTRLTVL.

The J gene is TRBJ2-7, the V gene TRBV12-3 or TRBV12-4; D is perhaps TRBD1 (6 bases). Trimming cost V 5 bases and J 4 bases, with 12 bases left between them. This CDR3 comprises 13 residues. The CDR3 region has the DNA TGTGCCAGCAGTAACCGGGACAAGTACGAGCAGTACTTC. It is translated as CASSNRDKYEQYF.

The table lists this clone with a count of one. The chain recombines TRBV28 with TRBJ1-5, with unresolved D. This CDR3 region has 16 residues. Trimming took off 2 bases at V and 4 bases at J, with 15 bases between the two ends. The germline CDR1 and CDR2 sequences are MDHEN and SYDVKM. The CDR3 is CASSLRPVVINQPQHF. DNA for the CDR3: TGTGCCAGCAGTTTAAGGCCAGTAGTGATAAATCAGCCCCAGCATTTT.

The V gene is TRBV4-1, the J gene TRBJ2-5; weak D call: TRBD1 (5 bases). Deletions cut 0 bases from V and 5 bases from J, with 10 bases between. This CDR3 contains 14 residues. Germline assignment: CDR1 MGHRA and CDR2 YSYEKL. The CDR3 coding sequence is TGCGCCAGCAGCCAAGAAGGGGCCAGGGAGACCCAGTACTTC. Its protein product is CASSQEGARETQYF.

The gene calls are TRBV10-3 and TRBJ2-7, with D uncertain. V lost 3 bases, J lost 4 bases, and 7 bases lay in between. The CDR3 loop spans 12 amino acids. The germline CDR1 and CDR2 sequences are ENHRY and SYGVKD. This CDR3 reads CAISDKGYEQYF. In DNA, the CDR3 is TGTGCCATCAGTGATAAGGGTTACGAGCAGTACTTC.

The chain links TRBV5-1 to TRBJ1-1; D may be TRBD1 (5 bases). Germline V gene sequence: CDR1 SGHRS, CDR2 YFSETQ. Trimming removed 0 bases at V and 1 base at J, with 10 bases between. The CDR3 has 15 residues. CDR3 sequence reads: CASSLGGVGNTEAFF. The CDR3, as DNA: TGCGCCAGCAGCTTGGGAGGGGTTGGGAACACTGAAGCTTTCTTT.

The chain combines TRBV28 with TRBJ1-6; TRBD1 might be the D (6 bases). CDR3 length equals 14 residues. V gave up 7 bases and J gave up 9 bases, with 16 bases separating them. Germline V lookup: CDR1 MDHEN, CDR2 SYDVKM. The CDR3 bases are TGTGCCAGCAACACGGGGGGCCCGGTTTCACCCCTCCACTTT. Translating it yields CASNTGGPVSPLHF.

The chain has TRBV7-6 and TRBJ2-7, with TRBD2 matching 7 bases. This CDR3 is 15 amino acids long. CDR1 and CDR2 from the germline V gene are SGHVS and FNYEAQ. Trimming took 4 bases from V and 7 from J; bases not matched to a gene: 13. The CDR3 loop is CASSSGGTAAGEQYF. The DNA for the CDR3 is TGTGCCAGCAGCTCCGGGGGGACTGCGGCGGGAGAGCAGTACTTC.

The chain has TRBV5-1 and TRBJ1-4; possible D gene TRBD1, 6 bases. This CDR3 spans 15 amino acids. Germline V gene sequence: CDR1 SGHRS, CDR2 YFSETQ. With 2 bases removed from V and 7 bases from J, the gap between germline ends came to 15 bases. CDR3 DNA sequence: TGCGCCAGCAGCTTCCAGGGAGGGGGTAGTGAAAAACTGTTTTTT. Its protein is CASSFQGGGSEKLFF.

The chain combines TRBV15 with TRBJ2-2; no clear D. The V gene lost 0 bases and the J gene lost 4 bases, with 6 bases spanning the gap. Per the germline V gene, CDR1 is LNHNV and CDR2 is YYDKDF (reference sequence). The CDR3 covers 14 residues. CDR3: CATSRDRSTGELFF. As DNA, the CDR3 is TGTGCCACCAGCAGAGATCGAAGCACCGGGGAGCTGTTTTTT.

J is TRBJ1-2 and V is TRBV5-6; D not resolved. Germline V gene sequence: CDR1 SGHDT, CDR2 YYEEEE. CDR3 length: 15 amino acids. The V end was cut by 4 bases, the J end by 4 bases, with 17 bases between. The CDR3 bases are TGTGCCAGCAGCCATTTCGTTGCTAAGGGCTATGGCTACACCTTC. It codes for CASSHFVAKGYGYTF.

This chain connects TRBV12-3 or TRBV12-4 to TRBJ2-7; D ambiguous. The CDR3 is 12 residues long. Trimming shortened V by 6 bases and J by 5 bases, and 11 bases separated the two germline ends. The CDR3 sequence is CASRTQLNEQYF. CDR3 sequence (DNA): TGTGCCAGCAGAACCCAACTTAACGAGCAGTACTTC.

This clone has only one observation. V and J are TRBV11-3 and TRBJ2-6, with no clear D. V gave up 1 base and J gave up 0 bases, with 10 bases separating them. The CDR3 runs to 17 residues. Germline-derived CDR1 and CDR2 are SGHNT and YENEEA. CDR3 sequence: CASSLGSQSSGANVLTF. In nucleotides, the CDR3 is TGTGCCAGCAGCTTAGGATCACAGTCCTCTGGGGCCAACGTCCTGACTTTC. Using reference TRBV11-3 and TRBJ2-6 for the parts outside the CDR3, the full variable domain is EAGVVQSPRYKIIEKKQPVAFWCNPISGHNTLYWYLQNLGQGPELLIRYENEEAVDDSQLPKDRFSAERLKGVDSTLKIQPAELGDSAVYLCASSLGSQSSGANVLTFGAGSRLTVL.